This entry features one TCR beta chain sequence. Its antigen remains unknown. This record belongs to a study of a mutant IDH1 vaccine in newly diagnosed glioma. Study-level information: Former treatment meant radiotherapy, temozolomide, or both; the majority had gotten both.

Time point indicated: week 11, during vaccination. What each vaccine dose contained was 300 ug of mutant IDH1 20-mer peptide, accompanied by topical imiquimod. There are 17 residues in the CDR3. V lost 0 bases, J lost 7 bases, and 11 bases stayed unmatched. Germline assignment: CDR1 LGHNA and CDR2 YSLEER. TCRdb's copy holds only in-frame clones and misses some; the assay was immunoSEQ multiplex PCR. Seen here are about 130,000 clones, about 82% observed once, and the top ten hold less than 7%. This clonotype originated in a man aged 35 to 55 with glioma. This material consisted of PBMCs, taken from a glioma patient whose treatment included an IDH1 peptide vaccine. The chain employs TRBV4-3 and TRBJ2-1; 8 bases align to TRBD2. DNA of the CDR3: TGCGCCAGCAGCCAAGATAAGTTGAGCGGGGGAGGTAATGAGCAGTTCTTC. It is translated as CASSQDKLSGGGNEQFF.